These T cell receptor beta chains were read from a single sample in a study of blood T cell repertoires in COVID-19. Clones were sequenced by immunoSEQ multiplex PCR, and TCRdb holds only the in-frame ones, with some missing. The table includes under 300,000 clones, approximately 86% detected once. What was sequenced was peripheral blood. The receptors derive from a woman aged 80 or over with active or convalescent COVID-19. The CDR3 runs from the conserved cysteine through the conserved F or W. Fields, in order: clone size, D gene, J gene, V gene, CDR3 DNA, CDR3 protein. The D gene is left open where the match is weak. A clone size is listed for some rows: how often the clone was seen (once, few, many), or a class if it is expanded.

. . TRBJ2-3 TRBV4-1 TGCGCCAGCAAATGGTCCAGTTTCACAGATACGCAGTATTTT CASKWSSFTDTQYF
few . TRBJ1-4 TRBV2 TGTGCCAGCAGTTTAGGAGCTAATGAAAAACTGTTTTTT CASSLGANEKLFF
. . TRBJ2-1 TRBV28 TGTGCCAGCAGTTTCCGGGGGTACAATGAGCAGTTCTTC CASSFRGYNEQFF
few . TRBJ2-5 TRBV5-6 TGTGCCAGCAGCTTGAGAGGGCGAGAGACCCAGTACTTC CASSLRGRETQYF
. . TRBJ2-3 TRBV27 TGTGCCAGCAGGAGGGCCGGGAGCACAGATACGCAGTATTTT CASRRAGSTDTQYF
few . TRBJ2-5 TRBV3-1/TRBV3-2 TGTGCCAGCAGCCATTATGGCAGGGGTGAGGGAGAGACCCAGTACTTC CASSHYGRGEGETQYF
. . TRBJ1-3 TRBV5-1 TGCGCCAGCAGCCCCCAGGGAACTTCTGGAAACACCATATATTTT CASSPQGTSGNTIYF
. TRBD2 TRBJ2-1 TRBV20-1 TGCAGTGCTAGTGCGGGAGTCATCTACAATGAGCAGTTCTTC CSASAGVIYNEQFF
. . TRBJ1-6 TRBV6-5 TGTGCCAGCAGGGCCTTTGTGGACTCGAATTCACCCCTCCACTTT CASRAFVDSNSPLHF
. TRBD1 TRBJ1-1 TRBV6-5 TGTGCCAGCAGTTACGATTGGGGGACAGTCAGCGAAGCTTTCTTT CASSYDWGTVSEAFF
. TRBD1 TRBJ1-4 TRBV5-1 TGCGCCAGCAGCCCTGACAGGGTGGGTGAAAAACTGTTTTTT CASSPDRVGEKLFF
. TRBD2 TRBJ2-1 TRBV9 TGTGCCAGCAGCGCTAGCGGGAGATCGAATGAGCAGTTCTTC CASSASGRSNEQFF
. . TRBJ1-1 TRBV12-3/TRBV12-4 TGTGCCAGCAGTGGCGGGACTGAAGCTTTCTTT CASSGGTEAFF
. TRBD1 TRBJ1-2 TRBV9 TGTGCCAGCAGCTCCTACAGGGGTGCGGACTATGGCTACACCTTC CASSSYRGADYGYTF
. TRBD1 TRBJ1-2 TRBV15 TGTGCCACCAGCACTGGGACAGGCAGAGGCTACACCTTC CATSTGTGRGYTF
. . TRBJ2-3 TRBV3-1/TRBV3-2 TGTGCCAGCAGCCAAACTCCCGTTCGAGCGGCGACCACAGATACGCAGTATTTT CASSQTPVRAATTDTQYF
. TRBD1 TRBJ2-1 TRBV5-4 TGTGCCAGCAGAGAGGGGGCCAGCTCCTACAATGAGCAGTTCTTC CASREGASSYNEQFF
many . TRBJ2-7 TRBV27 TGTGCCAGCAGCCCTGACGGGGGATTTCTATACGAGCAGTACTTC CASSPDGGFLYEQYF
. TRBD1 TRBJ1-1 TRBV9 TGTGCCAGCAGCGTAGCGACAGGGGAGACTGAAGCTTTCTTT CASSVATGETEAFF
. . TRBJ2-7 TRBV2 TGTGCCAGCAGTGTCGGCGGCAGGGGATACGAGCAGTACTTC CASSVGGRGYEQYF
. . TRBJ1-5 TRBV5-1 TGCGCCAGCAGCTTGGCCGGGGGTACTCAGCCCCAGCATTTT CASSLAGGTQPQHF
. . TRBJ1-5 TRBV24-1 TGTGCCACCAGGACATTGATCGGGAAGTATAGCAATCAGCCCCAGCATTTT CATRTLIGKYSNQPQHF
. . TRBJ1-3 TRBV3-1/TRBV3-2 TGTGCCAGCAGCCAAGAGTTGGCCTTCCCGAACACCATATATTTT CASSQELAFPNTIYF
once TRBD2 TRBJ2-1 TRBV19 TGTGCCAGTAGCGTCCTAGGACTAGCGGGAGCGAATGAGCAGTTCTTC CASSVLGLAGANEQFF
. TRBD1 TRBJ2-5 TRBV19 TGTGCCAGTAGTCCCGGAGTAGGGACAGTCGAGACCCAGTACTTC CASSPGVGTVETQYF
. TRBD1 TRBJ1-5 TRBV28 TGTGCCAGCAGCACCGACAGGGGCTATCAGCCCCAGCATTTT CASSTDRGYQPQHF
. TRBD1 TRBJ1-3 TRBV28 TGTGCCAGCAGTTCCTGGACAGGGGGCTCTGGAAACACCATATATTTT CASSSWTGGSGNTIYF
few . TRBJ2-5 TRBV12-3/TRBV12-4 TGTGCCAGCAGTCAAGCCGAAGAGACCCAGTACTTC CASSQAEETQYF
. TRBD1 TRBJ1-4 TRBV18 TGTGCCAGCTCATCGACAGGGAATGAAAAACTGTTTTTT CASSSTGNEKLFF
. TRBD2 TRBJ2-7 TRBV11-1 TGTGCCAGCAGCGGGCGGACTAGGACTCACGAGCAGTACTTC CASSGRTRTHEQYF
. TRBD1 TRBJ1-6 TRBV27 TGTGCCAGCAGTTTCGCGGGACAGTACAATTCACCCCTCCACTTT CASSFAGQYNSPLHF
. . TRBJ1-3 TRBV5-1 TGCGCCAGCAGCTTTGCGGCCGGAGACACCATATATTTT CASSFAAGDTIYF
. . TRBJ1-2 TRBV5-1 TGCGCCAGCAGCTTGAGCGGAAATGGCTACACCTTC CASSLSGNGYTF
. . TRBJ1-6 TRBV27 TGTGCCAGCAGTTTCTACGCCTTGACGGAGAATTCACCCCTCCACTTT CASSFYALTENSPLHF
. . TRBJ2-3 TRBV6-5 TGTGCCAGCAGTTCCCCCTTGGGGGGTACGCAGTATTTT CASSSPLGGTQYF
. TRBD1 TRBJ2-2 TRBV6-6 TGTGCCAGCAGAACGGGACAGGGCAACACCGGGGAGCTGTTTTTT CASRTGQGNTGELFF
. . TRBJ2-2 TRBV19 TGTGCCAGTAGTCCCCCGACGGACGGAGGGGCCGGGGAGCTGTTTTTT CASSPPTDGGAGELFF
. . TRBJ2-3 TRBV14 TGTGCCAGCAGCCAAGATTTTTCGGCAGATACGCAGTATTTT CASSQDFSADTQYF
. . TRBJ2-7 TRBV10-3 TGTGCCATCAGTAAAGACAGTTACTCCTACGAGCAGTACTTC CAISKDSYSYEQYF
. . TRBJ1-4 TRBV19 TGTGCCAGTAGTGCCAGGTTTAATGAAAAACTGTTTTTT CASSARFNEKLFF
. TRBD2 TRBJ2-5 TRBV18 TGTGCCAGCTCACCACCTAGCGGGAGTCTGGTGGGAGAGACCCAGTACTTC CASSPPSGSLVGETQYF
once . TRBJ1-5 TRBV28 TGTGCCAGCAGTGGACAGACGAATCAGCCCCAGCATTTT CASSGQTNQPQHF
once TRBD1 TRBJ1-1 TRBV28 TGTGCCAGCAGTTTATACAGGGGGAGGGACACTGAAGCTTTCTTT CASSLYRGRDTEAFF
few TRBD1 TRBJ1-2 TRBV5-1 TGCGCCAGCAGCTTGGCCAGGACAGGGGGCTATGGCTACACCTTC CASSLARTGGYGYTF
. TRBD2 TRBJ2-3 TRBV27 TGTGCCAAAACGACTAGCGAAACACGGCCGCTCACAGATACGCAGTATTTT CAKTTSETRPLTDTQYF
. TRBD2 TRBJ2-7 TRBV5-1 TGCGCCAGCAGCGGCGGACTAGCGGCCTTCTACGAGCAGTACTTC CASSGGLAAFYEQYF
. . TRBJ1-4 TRBV5-1 TGCGCCAGCAGCTTGGATGCCCCGACTAAAGAAAAACTGTTTTTT CASSLDAPTKEKLFF
. . TRBJ2-2 TRBV5-6 TGTGCCAGCGGACACAAAAACACCGGGGAGCTGTTTTTT CASGHKNTGELFF
. TRBD1 TRBJ1-5 TRBV10-2 TGCGCCAGCACCGGGACAGCTAATCAGCCCCAGCATTTT CASTGTANQPQHF
. TRBD1 TRBJ1-5 TRBV10-2 TGCGCCAGCAGCTCCACAGGGGGCGGTCAGCCCCAGCATTTT CASSSTGGGQPQHF